A selection of T cell receptor beta chains follows, all from one sample in a study of human T cells and chemical hapten exposure. MiXCR, run by TCRdb on the RACE reads, gives a single entry per CDR3 protein. The table includes roughly 380,000 distinct CDR3 sequences, roughly 4.8% detected once. Sequenced here: whole blood, sampled in connection with sensitization to the hapten diphenylcyclopropenone (DPC). These receptors all stem from a woman in her forties or fifties with alopecia areata. Some clones in this sample may be carry-over from other donors' samples. Each CDR3 is given with its conserved first and last residue. A D gene is named only where the DNA matches it firmly. Clone size is stated in some rows and not others, as once, few, many or a class when expanded.

j_call v_call d_call clone_size cdr3_aa cdr3_nt
TRBJ2-1 TRBV7-2 TRBD1 many CASSPRQGTYNEQFF TGTGCCAGCAGCCCTCGACAGGGGACCTACAATGAGCAGTTCTTC
TRBJ2-7 TRBV9 TRBD2 many CASSVGVGGAHEQYF TGTGCCAGCAGCGTAGGGGTCGGGGGGGCCCACGAGCAGTACTTC
TRBJ2-4 TRBV12-3/TRBV12-4 TRBD2 many CASSLGPGGNIQYF TGTGCCAGCAGTTTAGGGCCGGGAGGGAACATTCAGTACTTC
TRBJ2-7 TRBV20-1 TRBD1 few CSAVDRDSRFREQYF TGCAGTGCTGTAGACAGGGATTCTAGGTTTAGGGAGCAGTACTTC
TRBJ1-1 TRBV7-9 - few CASSTEYNTEAFF TGTGCCAGCAGCACGGAGTACAACACTGAAGCTTTCTTT
TRBJ1-1 TRBV20-1 - few CSARDESLNTEAFF TGCAGTGCTAGAGATGAGAGTCTGAACACTGAAGCTTTCTTT
TRBJ2-1 TRBV24-1 TRBD2 many CATSDPSGGRYNEQFF TGTGCCACCAGTGATCCTAGCGGGGGGCGCTACAATGAGCAGTTCTTC
TRBJ1-5 TRBV20-1 TRBD1 many CSASTGVPSNQPQHF TGCAGTGCTAGCACAGGGGTCCCAAGCAATCAGCCCCAGCATTTT
TRBJ2-1 TRBV28 - many CASSNHRETEQFF TGTGCCAGCAGTAACCACAGGGAGACTGAGCAGTTCTTC
TRBJ2-7 TRBV10-2 - - CASSVDFYEQYF TGCGCCAGCAGTGTCGACTTCTACGAGCAGTACTTC
TRBJ1-3 TRBV29-1 - few CSAVGVFFDTIYF TGCAGCGCCGTGGGGGTTTTTTTTGACACCATATATTTT
TRBJ2-3 TRBV28 - many CASSFPGPDTQYF TGTGCCAGCAGTTTCCCAGGACCAGATACGCAGTATTTT
TRBJ2-5 TRBV11-2 - many CASSSRSGFETQYF TGTGCCAGCAGCTCCAGGTCGGGGTTCGAGACCCAGTACTTC
TRBJ2-7 TRBV25-1 TRBD1 many CASSGDRVHEQYF TGTGCCAGCAGTGGGGACAGGGTGCACGAGCAGTACTTC
TRBJ2-7 TRBV3-1 TRBD2 many CASSRTSGGYEQYF TGTGCCAGCAGCCGGACTAGCGGGGGCTACGAGCAGTACTTC
TRBJ1-1 TRBV5-1 - few CASRTLSPGNTEAFF TGCGCCAGCAGAACCCTCAGCCCGGGGAACACTGAAGCTTTCTTT
TRBJ1-4 TRBV7-2 - - CASSLFQGANEKLFF TGTGCCAGCAGCTTATTTCAGGGCGCTAATGAAAAACTGTTTTTT
TRBJ2-7 TRBV29-1 - many CSVLSETDVRKQYF TGCAGCGTTCTCTCGGAGACAGACGTTAGAAAGCAGTACTTC
TRBJ2-1 TRBV6-2/TRBV6-3 TRBD2 many CASSLIAGGNEQFF TGTGCCAGCAGCCTTATAGCGGGGGGCAATGAGCAGTTCTTC
TRBJ2-5 TRBV6-5 - few CASIGGETQYF TGTGCCAGCATCGGGGGAGAGACCCAGTACTTC
TRBJ2-7 TRBV2 - - CASSLRGSPYEQYF TGTGCCAGCAGTCTCCGGGGGTCGCCCTACGAGCAGTACTTC
TRBJ2-7 TRBV4-1 TRBD2 many CASSPGLAVYEQYF TGCGCCAGCAGCCCGGGACTAGCGGTCTACGAGCAGTACTTC
TRBJ1-1 TRBV7-8 - many CASSLAHVGGGYTEAFF TGTGCCAGCAGCTTAGCGCATGTCGGGGGAGGGTACACTGAAGCTTTCTTT
TRBJ2-1 TRBV9 TRBD2 few CASSVAQASGGYYNEQFF TGTGCCAGCAGCGTAGCTCAGGCTAGCGGGGGTTATTACAATGAGCAGTTCTTC
TRBJ1-5 TRBV10-3 - many CAISESIGATSNQPQHF TGTGCCATCAGTGAGTCGATTGGGGCCACAAGCAATCAGCCCCAGCATTTT
TRBJ2-3 TRBV20-1 TRBD1 many CSAPGTGGIDTQYF TGCAGTGCCCCGGGGACAGGGGGAATAGATACGCAGTATTTT
TRBJ1-1 TRBV29-1 - - CSVRFNTEAFF TGCAGCGTAAGGTTTAACACTGAAGCTTTCTTT
TRBJ1-2 TRBV9 TRBD1 - CASSGTGTGYTF TGTGCCAGCAGCGGGACAGGGACTGGCTACACCTTC
TRBJ2-1 TRBV5-4 - few CASSLAAGAYEQFF TGTGCCAGCAGCTTGGCGGCGGGGGCGTATGAGCAGTTCTTC
TRBJ1-1 TRBV7-8 - few CASSPTGGGSTEAFF TGTGCCAGCAGCCCCACGGGGGGAGGGAGCACTGAAGCTTTCTTT